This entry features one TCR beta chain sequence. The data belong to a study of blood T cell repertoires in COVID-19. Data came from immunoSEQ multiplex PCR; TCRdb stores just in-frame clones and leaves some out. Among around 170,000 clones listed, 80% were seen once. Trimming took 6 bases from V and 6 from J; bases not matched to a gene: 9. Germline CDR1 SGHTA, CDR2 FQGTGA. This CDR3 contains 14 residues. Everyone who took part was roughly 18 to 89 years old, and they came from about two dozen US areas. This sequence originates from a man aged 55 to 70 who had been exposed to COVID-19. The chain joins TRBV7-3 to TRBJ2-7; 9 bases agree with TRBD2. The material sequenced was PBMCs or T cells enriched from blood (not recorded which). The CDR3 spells CASSSSGASSEQYF. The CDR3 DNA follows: TGTGCCAGCAGTTCTAGCGGGGCCAGCAGCGAGCAGTACTTC. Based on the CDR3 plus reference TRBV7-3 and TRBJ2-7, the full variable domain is GAGVSQTPSNKVTEKGKYVELRCDPISGHTALYWYRQSLGQGPEFLIYFQGTGAADDSGLPNDRFFAVRPEGSVSTLKIQRTERGDSAVYLCASSSSGASSEQYFGPGTRLTVT.